This record covers a single TCR beta chain. The antigen is undetermined. This CDR3 is 14 amino acids long. CDR1 is SGHAT and CDR2 is FQNNGV in the germline V gene. Between the trimmed V and J ends, which lost 1 base and 0 bases, there was a span of 6 bases. The primer mix had 60 Vbeta and 13 Jbeta primers. The protocol was immunoSEQ multiplex PCR, while the TCRdb copy is restricted to in-frame clones and leaves out a portion. This table has roughly 120,000 clones, 80% appearing once. This entry belongs to a study of cytomegalovirus exposure and HLA in healthy donors. General study findings and limits: Later analysis indicated greater clonal expansion among HLA-associated TCR beta chains than among equally common other chains.

This chain connects TRBV11-2 to TRBJ1-1; D possibly corresponds to TRBD1 (5 bases). The sequencing input was PBMCs. The origin of this receptor is a man younger than 40 in good health and CMV-seronegative. The CDR3 DNA follows: TGTGCCAGCAGCTTAGCAGGGTTGAACACTGAAGCTTTCTTT. Its protein product is CASSLAGLNTEAFF.